The entry below describes one T cell receptor beta chain. Its antigen is not identified. The sample belongs to a study of graft-versus-host responses after intestinal transplantation. Whole-study context: Grafts were multivisceral, liver-intestinal, or isolated intestinal. Uniformly, recipients were administered anti-thymocyte globulin induction with subsequent tacrolimus and steroids for around 3 years.

Points from the study as a whole: Patients with graft-donor T cell macrochimerism had high graft-versus-host to host-versus-graft clonal ratios in allografts. The study associated peak circulating GvH clone levels with early post-transplant HvG declines.

The protocol was immunoSEQ multiplex PCR, while the TCRdb copy is restricted to in-frame clones and leaves out a portion. The sample carries roughly 120,000 clones, 90% to 95% recorded once. Germline CDR1 is MNHNY and CDR2 is SVGAGI (reference sequence). This CDR3 comprises 14 residues. The V and J ends lost 5 bases and 0 bases respectively, with 11 bases between them. The specimen was unstimulated CD8+ T cells sorted from spleen or lymph node cells, collected before intestinal transplant. V is TRBV6-6 and J is TRBJ2-7; D gene ambiguous. The sequence derives from a human donor who received an intestinal transplant. The CDR3 spells CASSHSSSSYEQYF. The CDR3 DNA reads as TGTGCCAGCAGTCACAGTAGCAGCTCCTACGAGCAGTACTTC.